Described below is a single T cell receptor beta chain sequence and its context. Generated by immunoSEQ multiplex PCR, the TCRdb table keeps only in-frame clones and is missing some. The profile shows 150,000 or so clones, roughly 83% of them singletons. Germline assignment: CDR1 MNHEY and CDR2 SVGEGT. Trimming removed 5 bases from V and 3 bases from J; junction bases left unmatched: 14. This CDR3 contains 17 residues. The data were obtained in a study of blood T cell repertoires in COVID-19. Across the whole study: Researchers got acute and convalescent COVID-19 samples from the United States, Italy and Spain. PBMCs, B-cell-depleted T cells, or T cells provided the cDNA or gDNA that made up the material.

The source is a man younger than 35 with active or convalescent COVID-19. The V call is TRBV6-2 or TRBV6-3, the J call TRBJ2-7, with 9 bases lining up with TRBD2. Sequencing used peripheral blood. CDR3 bases: TGTGCCAGCAGTATGGGCCGGTTGAGCGGGGGGTTCTACGAGCAGTACTTC. Amino acids: CASSMGRLSGGFYEQYF.